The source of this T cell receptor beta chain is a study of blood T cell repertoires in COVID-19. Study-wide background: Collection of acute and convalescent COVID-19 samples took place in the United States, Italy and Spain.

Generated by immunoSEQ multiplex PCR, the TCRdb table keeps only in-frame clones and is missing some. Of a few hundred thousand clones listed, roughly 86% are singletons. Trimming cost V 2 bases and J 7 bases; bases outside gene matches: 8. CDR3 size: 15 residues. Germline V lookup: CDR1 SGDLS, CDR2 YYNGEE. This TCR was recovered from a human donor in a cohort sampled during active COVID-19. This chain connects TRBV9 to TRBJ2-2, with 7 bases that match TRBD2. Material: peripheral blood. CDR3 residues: CASSVGLEVGGELFF. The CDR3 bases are TGTGCCAGCAGCGTCGGACTAGAAGTAGGCGGGGAGCTGTTTTTT.